A selection of T cell receptor beta chains follows, all from one sample in a study of graft-versus-host responses after intestinal transplantation. Repertoires were generated with immunoSEQ multiplex PCR, while TCRdb's copy carries only in-frame clones and drops some. Of approximately 18,000 clones in the sample, 86% were seen once. The source material was PBMCs, sampled about 230 days after intestinal transplant. These receptors were collected from a human patient who received an intestinal transplant, so some T cells may come from the graft donor. Each CDR3 is given with its conserved first and last residue. D genes are given only for firm matches. A clone size is listed for some rows: how often the clone was seen (once, few, many), or a class if it is expanded.

TGTGCCAGCAGCGCGACTAGCGGACGTCCTCATACGCAGTATTTT	CASSATSGRPHTQYF	TRBV2	.	15	TRBD2	TRBJ2-3
TGTGCCAGCAGCCCCAACTGGGGGGAGAGTGGAAACACCATATATTTT	CASSPNWGESGNTIYF	TRBV9	.	16	.	TRBJ1-3
TGTGCCACCAGCAGAGAGTTACAACCTCTGGGCTACACCTTC	CATSRELQPLGYTF	TRBV15	.	14	.	TRBJ1-2
TGTGCCAGCAGTGAAAATGAAAAACTGTTTTTT	CASSENEKLFF	TRBV6-5	.	11	.	TRBJ1-4
TGCGCCAGCAGCCCGGGACAGCTCTACGAGCAGTACTTC	CASSPGQLYEQYF	TRBV4-1	.	13	TRBD1	TRBJ2-7
TGTGCCAGCAGAACCGGGTCGAGCAATCAGCCCCAGCATTTT	CASRTGSSNQPQHF	TRBV6-5	.	14	.	TRBJ1-5
TGTGCCATCAGTGAGTCGATGGGGACAGGGGGTCAGCCCCAGCATTTT	CAISESMGTGGQPQHF	TRBV10-3	few	16	TRBD1	TRBJ1-5
TGTGCCAGCAGTTTAAGGGGGAGCTACGAGCAGTACTTC	CASSLRGSYEQYF	TRBV27	.	13	.	TRBJ2-7
TGTGCCAGCAGTTTGAACAGGGGTGAAAAACTGTTTTTT	CASSLNRGEKLFF	TRBV6-5	.	13	TRBD1	TRBJ1-4
TGTGCCTGGAGTCAGGGGGGGACGGATACCTCGCCCCAGCATTTT	CAWSQGGTDTSPQHF	TRBV30	.	15	TRBD1	TRBJ1-5
TGTGCCACCCGCCGAACCCCCGGGACTCAAGGGTCCCCATTCGATCCACCCCCCCACTTT	CATRRTPGTQGSPFDPPPHF	TRBV19	.	20	.	TRBJ1-6